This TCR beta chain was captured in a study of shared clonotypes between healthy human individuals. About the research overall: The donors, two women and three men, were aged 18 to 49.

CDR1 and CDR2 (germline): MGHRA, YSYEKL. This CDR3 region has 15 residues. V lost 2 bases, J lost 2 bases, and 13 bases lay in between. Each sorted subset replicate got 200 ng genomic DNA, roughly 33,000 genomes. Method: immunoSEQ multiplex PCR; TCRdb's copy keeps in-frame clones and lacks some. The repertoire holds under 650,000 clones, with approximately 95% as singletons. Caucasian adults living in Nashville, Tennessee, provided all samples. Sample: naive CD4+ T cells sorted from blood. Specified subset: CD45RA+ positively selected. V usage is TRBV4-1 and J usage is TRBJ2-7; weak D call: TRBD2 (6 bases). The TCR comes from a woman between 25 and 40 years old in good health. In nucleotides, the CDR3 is TGCGCCAGCAGCCAAATCGGGACTCCCGCCTACGAGCAGTACTTC. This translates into CASSQIGTPAYEQYF.